Listed below are T cell receptor beta chains from one sample, sequenced in a study of T cell repertoires in cytomegalovirus infection. TCRdb reanalysed the reads using MiXCR and keeps one entry per CDR3 protein. In the table there are approximately 120,000 distinct CDR3 sequences, around 32% of which are singletons. The antigens these receptors bind are not known. The input for sequencing was CD8+ T cells from cultured PBMCs, taken from culture after CMV antigen stimulation. These receptors came from a human donor in good health (CMV status not recorded). Some clones in this sample may be carry-over from other donors' samples. The CDR3 runs from the conserved cysteine through the conserved F or W. The D gene is left open where the match is weak. A clone size is listed for some rows: how often the clone was seen (once, few, many), or a class if it is expanded.

J,D,V,size,CDR3,DNA
TRBJ1-1,TRBD1,TRBV4-1,-,CASSQDPGGGTEAFF,TGCGCCAGCAGCCAAGACCCAGGGGGAGGCACTGAAGCTTTCTTT
TRBJ1-1,-,TRBV6-2/TRBV6-3,-,CASSYSGMGREAFF,TGTGCCAGCAGTTACTCGGGGATGGGCAGGGAAGCTTTCTTT
TRBJ2-1,-,TRBV4-2,many,CASSQDTAAGHNNEQFF,TGTGCCAGCAGCCAAGATACTGCGGCCGGGCACAACAATGAGCAGTTCTTC
TRBJ1-1,-,TRBV19,-,CASSPSGPGTEAFF,TGTGCCAGTAGTCCTAGCGGCCCGGGCACTGAAGCTTTCTTT
TRBJ2-7,-,TRBV14,-,CASSQGLGARYEQYF,TGTGCCAGCAGCCAAGGACTGGGGGCGCGTTACGAGCAGTACTTC
TRBJ2-1,TRBD2,TRBV20-1,many,CSARDSGGAYNEQFF,TGCAGTGCTAGAGATTCGGGGGGAGCCTACAATGAGCAGTTCTTC
TRBJ2-3,-,TRBV12-3/TRBV12-4,-,CASTSVSDTQYF,TGTGCCAGCACCTCCGTCTCAGATACGCAGTATTTT
TRBJ1-1,TRBD1,TRBV3-1,many,CASSPPRQGALSEAFF,TGTGCCAGCAGCCCACCACGGCAGGGGGCGTTATCTGAAGCTTTCTTT
TRBJ2-2,-,TRBV6-5,-,CASSSPVVARGELFF,TGTGCCAGCAGTTCCCCCGTGGTAGCCCGCGGGGAGCTGTTTTTT
TRBJ1-1,-,TRBV29-1,few,CSVSGDSTEAFF,TGCAGCGTTTCGGGGGATAGTACTGAAGCTTTCTTT
TRBJ2-1,TRBD2,TRBV12-3/TRBV12-4,-,CASSLVGTSGSEQFF,TGTGCCAGCAGTCTCGTTGGGACTAGCGGCAGTGAGCAGTTCTTC
TRBJ1-5,-,TRBV6-6,-,CASSYNNNQPQHF,TGTGCCAGCAGTTACAACAACAATCAGCCCCAGCATTTT
TRBJ2-2,-,TRBV11-3,-,CASSLVGGSAPNTGELFF,TGTGCCAGCAGCTTAGTGGGGGGTAGCGCGCCGAACACCGGGGAGCTGTTTTTT
TRBJ1-1,-,TRBV6-2/TRBV6-3,-,CASSYGSEAFF,TGTGCCAGCAGTTACGGGAGTGAAGCTTTCTTT
TRBJ2-7,TRBD1,TRBV7-8,-,CASSGSRDRTYYEQYF,TGTGCCAGCAGCGGGAGCCGGGACAGAACCTACTACGAGCAGTACTTC
TRBJ2-7,-,TRBV7-6,-,CASSLASSDEQYF,TGTGCCAGCAGCTTAGCCTCCTCCGACGAGCAGTACTTC
TRBJ2-1,-,TRBV4-1,few,CASSQDEDYNEQFF,TGCGCCAGCAGCCAAGATGAAGACTACAATGAGCAGTTCTTC
TRBJ1-1,-,TRBV6-5,-,CASSYRSLAEAFF,TGTGCCAGCAGTTACCGGTCGTTGGCTGAAGCTTTCTTT
TRBJ2-1,TRBD1,TRBV6-2/TRBV6-3,-,CASSYSIRTGYNEQFF,TGTGCCAGCAGTTACTCGATCCGGACAGGGTACAATGAGCAGTTCTTC
TRBJ2-3,-,TRBV6-1,-,CASSEWDTTDTQYF,TGTGCCAGCAGTGAATGGGACACCACAGATACGCAGTATTTT
TRBJ2-3,TRBD1,TRBV2,-,CAIKRVGTTGASTDTQYF,TGTGCCATCAAGCGGGTCGGAACGACAGGGGCTAGCACAGATACGCAGTATTTT
TRBJ2-7,-,TRBV27,few,CASSPRDHNTEQYF,TGTGCCAGCAGCCCCCGGGATCATAACACCGAGCAGTACTTC
TRBJ1-4,TRBD1,TRBV10-2,-,CASSEPGQGATNEKLFF,TGCGCCAGCAGCGAACCGGGACAGGGAGCAACTAATGAAAAACTGTTTTTT
TRBJ2-7,-,TRBV2,-,CASSDFVKGEDEQYF,TGTGCCAGCAGTGACTTTGTGAAGGGCGAAGACGAGCAGTACTTC
TRBJ2-1,-,TRBV7-6,few,CASSSRNGNEQFF,TGTGCCAGCAGCTCAAGGAATGGGAATGAGCAGTTCTTC
TRBJ2-7,-,TRBV4-1,few,CASSQASSSYEQYF,TGCGCCAGCAGCCAAGCCAGCAGCTCCTACGAGCAGTACTTC
TRBJ2-3,TRBD1,TRBV27,-,CASSHGTGGGDTQYF,TGTGCCAGCAGTCACGGGACAGGGGGAGGAGATACGCAGTATTTT
TRBJ1-2,-,TRBV27,once,CASRGQENNYGYTF,TGTGCCAGCAGGGGACAAGAGAATAACTATGGCTACACCTTC
TRBJ2-1,TRBD2,TRBV5-4,-,CASSIYGGAVNEQFF,TGTGCCAGCAGCATCTACGGGGGGGCCGTCAATGAGCAGTTCTTC
TRBJ1-2,TRBD1,TRBV28,-,CASSTGGNYGYTF,TGTGCCAGCAGTACAGGGGGAAACTATGGCTACACCTTC
TRBJ2-7,-,TRBV7-2,many,CASSAYSGSYEQYF,TGTGCCAGCAGCGCGTATTCCGGCTCCTACGAGCAGTACTTC
TRBJ1-4,TRBD1,TRBV7-8,-,CASSRATGRNEKLFF,TGTGCCAGCAGCCGTGCGACAGGGCGAAATGAAAAACTGTTTTTT
TRBJ2-3,-,TRBV19,-,CASSIGVSGGTDTQYF,TGTGCCAGTAGTATTGGGGTTAGCGGAGGAACAGATACGCAGTATTTT
TRBJ2-7,-,TRBV12-3/TRBV12-4,-,CASSFPTWGTYEQYF,TGTGCCAGCAGTTTTCCTACGTGGGGTACCTACGAGCAGTACTTC
TRBJ1-6,-,TRBV11-2,few,CASSLGTEAYNSPLHF,TGTGCCAGCAGCTTAGGGACAGAAGCCTATAATTCACCCCTCCACTTT
TRBJ2-7,-,TRBV19,-,CASSPTGGRDAHEQYF,TGTGCCAGTAGCCCTACAGGCGGCAGGGACGCCCACGAGCAGTACTTC
TRBJ2-2,-,TRBV12-3/TRBV12-4,few,CASTPLGGDTGELFF,TGTGCCAGCACCCCGCTCGGGGGCGACACCGGGGAGCTGTTTTTT
TRBJ2-3,-,TRBV7-8,-,CASSLVEGADTQYF,TGTGCCAGCAGCTTAGTCGAGGGGGCAGATACGCAGTATTTT
TRBJ1-4,TRBD1,TRBV2,-,CASSDPQGEEGTTNEKLFF,TGTGCCAGCAGTGACCCTCAGGGGGAAGAAGGGACAACTAATGAAAAACTGTTTTTT
TRBJ1-4,-,TRBV7-4,-,CASSLDREVEKLFF,TGTGCCAGCAGCTTAGACAGGGAAGTGGAAAAACTGTTTTTT
TRBJ2-3,-,TRBV2,many,CASSEDYTDTQYF,TGTGCCAGCAGTGAGGACTACACAGATACGCAGTATTTT
TRBJ2-1,-,TRBV11-1,-,CASSLGPDPYNEQFF,TGTGCCAGCAGCTTAGGGCCCGACCCGTACAATGAGCAGTTCTTC
TRBJ2-1,-,TRBV2,-,CASTSLAGRHEQFF,TGTGCCAGCACCTCCTTAGCAGGTCGTCATGAGCAGTTCTTC
TRBJ2-2,-,TRBV19,-,CASSIGEWSGELFF,TGTGCCAGTAGTATCGGGGAGTGGTCCGGGGAGCTGTTTTTT
TRBJ2-5,TRBD2,TRBV6-1,many,CASSPGGAQETQYF,TGTGCCAGCAGCCCCGGGGGGGCACAAGAGACCCAGTACTTC